Below, one T cell receptor beta chain is given with its context. This sample was included in a study of blood T cell repertoires in COVID-19. Study-wide context: COVID-19 samples from acute and convalescent phases originated in the United States, Italy and Spain. In each case, the material was cDNA or gDNA derived from T cells, B-cell-depleted T cells, or PBMCs.

The CDR3 consists of 15 residues. The germline CDR1 and CDR2 sequences are MNHEY and SMNVEV (reference sequence). Trimming cost V 5 bases and J 8 bases; bases outside gene matches: 9. Original processing notes: Amplification of reference gene primers was used by the study to estimate nucleated cell counts. Repertoires were generated with immunoSEQ multiplex PCR, while TCRdb's copy carries only in-frame clones and drops some. The D gene and trimming were derived from the DNA, and the V and J assignments and clone size from that table. The table includes some 200,000 clones, roughly nine tenths detected once.

Sequencing input: peripheral blood. The chain combines TRBV27 with TRBJ1-6, with 7 bases fitting TRBD1. The TCR originated in a woman in her forties or fifties with acute or convalescent COVID-19. The CDR3 protein is CASSRNQGDDSPLHF. DNA for the CDR3: TGTGCCAGCAGTCGGAATCAGGGGGACGATTCACCCCTCCACTTT.